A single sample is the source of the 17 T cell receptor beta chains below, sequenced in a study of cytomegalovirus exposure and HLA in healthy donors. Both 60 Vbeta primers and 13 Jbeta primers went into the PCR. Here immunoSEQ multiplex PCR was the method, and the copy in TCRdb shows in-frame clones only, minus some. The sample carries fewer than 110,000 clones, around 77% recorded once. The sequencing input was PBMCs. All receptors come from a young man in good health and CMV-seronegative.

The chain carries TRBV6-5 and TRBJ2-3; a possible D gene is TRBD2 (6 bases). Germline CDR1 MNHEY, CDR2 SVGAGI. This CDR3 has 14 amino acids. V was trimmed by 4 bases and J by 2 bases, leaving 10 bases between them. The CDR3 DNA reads TGTGCCAGCAGTTCCGCGGGGACCACAGATACGCAGTATTTT. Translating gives CASSSAGTTDTQYF.

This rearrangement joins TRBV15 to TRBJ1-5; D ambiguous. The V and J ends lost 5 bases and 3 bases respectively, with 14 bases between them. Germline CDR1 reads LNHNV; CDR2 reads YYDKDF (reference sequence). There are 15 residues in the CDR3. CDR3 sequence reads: CATSEAHSPNQPQHF. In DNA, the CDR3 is TGTGCCACCAGCGAAGCCCACTCCCCCAATCAGCCCCAGCATTTT.

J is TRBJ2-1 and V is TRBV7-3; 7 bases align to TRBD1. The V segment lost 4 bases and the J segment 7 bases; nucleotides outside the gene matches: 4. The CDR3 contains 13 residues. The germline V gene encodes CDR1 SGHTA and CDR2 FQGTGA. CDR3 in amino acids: CASSSTTGNEQFF. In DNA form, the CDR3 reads TGTGCCAGCAGCTCAACGACAGGGAATGAGCAGTTCTTC.

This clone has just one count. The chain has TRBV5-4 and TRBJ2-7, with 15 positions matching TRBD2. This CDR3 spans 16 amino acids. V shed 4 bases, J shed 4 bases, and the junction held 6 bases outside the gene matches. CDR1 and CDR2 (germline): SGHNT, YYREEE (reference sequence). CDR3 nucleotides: TGTGCCAGCAGCCCGGATGGACTAGCGGGGGGGTACGAGCAGTACTTC. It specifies CASSPDGLAGGYEQYF.

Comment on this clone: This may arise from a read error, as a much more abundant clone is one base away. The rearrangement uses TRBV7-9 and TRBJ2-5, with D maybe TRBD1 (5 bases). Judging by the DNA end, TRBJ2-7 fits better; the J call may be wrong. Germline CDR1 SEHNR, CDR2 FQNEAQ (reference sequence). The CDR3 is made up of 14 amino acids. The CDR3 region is CSSSLFQGSYEQYF. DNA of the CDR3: TGTTCCAGCAGCTTATTCCAGGGCTCCTACGAGCAGTACTTC.

The CDR3 reads CATSRVFSPSSGNTIYF. The CDR3 DNA sequence: TGTGCCACCAGCAGAGTGTTTTCGCCGAGCTCTGGAAACACCATATATTTT. V usage is TRBV15 and J usage is TRBJ1-3, with unresolved D. Trimming pared 1 base from V and 0 bases from J, leaving 13 bases between. CDR3 length: 17 amino acids. Germline values: CDR1 LNHNV, CDR2 YYDKDF (reference sequence).

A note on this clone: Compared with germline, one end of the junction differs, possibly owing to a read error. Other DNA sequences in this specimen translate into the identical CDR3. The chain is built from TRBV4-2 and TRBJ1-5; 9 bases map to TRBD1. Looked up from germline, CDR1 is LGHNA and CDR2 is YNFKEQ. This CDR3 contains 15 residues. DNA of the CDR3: TGTGCCAGCAGCCAAGGGACAGGGGCAAATCAGCCCCAGCATTTC. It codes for CASSQGTGANQPQHF.

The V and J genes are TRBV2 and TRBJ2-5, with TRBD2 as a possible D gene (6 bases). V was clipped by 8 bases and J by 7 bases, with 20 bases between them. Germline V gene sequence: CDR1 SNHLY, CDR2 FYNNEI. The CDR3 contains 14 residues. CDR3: CASRVLEGSGTQYF. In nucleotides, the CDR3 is TGTGCCAGCCGGGTGTTGGAGGGAAGTGGGACCCAGTACTTC.

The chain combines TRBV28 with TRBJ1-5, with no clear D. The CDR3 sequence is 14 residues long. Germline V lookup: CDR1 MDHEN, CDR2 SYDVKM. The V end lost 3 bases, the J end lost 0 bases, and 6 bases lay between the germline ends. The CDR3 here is CASSFHSSNQPQHF. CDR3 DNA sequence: TGTGCCAGCAGTTTCCACTCTAGCAATCAGCCCCAGCATTTT.

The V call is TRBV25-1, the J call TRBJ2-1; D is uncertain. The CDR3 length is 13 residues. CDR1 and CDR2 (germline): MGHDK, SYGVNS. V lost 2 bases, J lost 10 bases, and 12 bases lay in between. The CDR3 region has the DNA TGTGCCAGCAGTGAAGGGCCAGGCGTCGAGCAGTTCTTC. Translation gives CASSEGPGVEQFF.

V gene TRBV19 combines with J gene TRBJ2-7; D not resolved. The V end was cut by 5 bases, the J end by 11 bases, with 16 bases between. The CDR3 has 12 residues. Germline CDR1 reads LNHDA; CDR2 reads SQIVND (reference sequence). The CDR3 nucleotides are TGTGCCAGTAGTTTACCCGCGGCCACCAAGTACTTC. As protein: CASSLPAATKYF.

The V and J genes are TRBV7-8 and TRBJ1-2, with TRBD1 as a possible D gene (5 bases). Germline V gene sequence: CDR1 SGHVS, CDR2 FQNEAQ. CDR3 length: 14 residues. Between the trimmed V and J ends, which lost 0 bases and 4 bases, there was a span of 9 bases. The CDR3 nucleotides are TGTGCCAGCAGCTTAGCGCCCAGGGTCTATGGCTACACCTTC. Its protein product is CASSLAPRVYGYTF.

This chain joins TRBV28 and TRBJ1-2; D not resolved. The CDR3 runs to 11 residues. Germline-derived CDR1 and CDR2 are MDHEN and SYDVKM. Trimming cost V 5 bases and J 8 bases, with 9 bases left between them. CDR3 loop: CASSRGRGYTF. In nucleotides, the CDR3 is TGTGCCAGCAGTCGAGGTCGAGGCTACACCTTC.

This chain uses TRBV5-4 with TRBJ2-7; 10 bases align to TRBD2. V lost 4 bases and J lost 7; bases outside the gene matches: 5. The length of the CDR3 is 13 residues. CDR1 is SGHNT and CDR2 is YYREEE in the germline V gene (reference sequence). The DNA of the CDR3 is TGTGCCAGCAGCAGGGGACTAGCGCTTGAGCAGTACTTC. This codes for CASSRGLALEQYF. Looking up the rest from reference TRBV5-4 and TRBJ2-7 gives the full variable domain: ETGVTQSPTHLIKTRGQQVTLRCSSQSGHNTVSWYQQALGQGPQFIFQYYREEENGRGNFPPRFSGLQFPNYSSELNVNALELDDSALYLCASSRGLALEQYFGPGTRLTVT.

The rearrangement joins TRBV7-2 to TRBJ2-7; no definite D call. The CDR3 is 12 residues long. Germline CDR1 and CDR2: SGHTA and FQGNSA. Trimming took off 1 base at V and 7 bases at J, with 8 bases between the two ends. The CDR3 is CASSLVSSEQYF. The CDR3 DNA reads TGTGCCAGCAGCTTAGTATCTAGTGAGCAGTACTTC.

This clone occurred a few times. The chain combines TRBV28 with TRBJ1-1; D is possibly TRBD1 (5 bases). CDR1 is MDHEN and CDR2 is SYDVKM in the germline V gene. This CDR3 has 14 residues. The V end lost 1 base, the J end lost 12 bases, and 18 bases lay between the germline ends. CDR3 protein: CASSLSNPGLKTFF. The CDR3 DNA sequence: TGTGCCAGCAGTTTATCAAACCCGGGACTCAAAACTTTCTTT.

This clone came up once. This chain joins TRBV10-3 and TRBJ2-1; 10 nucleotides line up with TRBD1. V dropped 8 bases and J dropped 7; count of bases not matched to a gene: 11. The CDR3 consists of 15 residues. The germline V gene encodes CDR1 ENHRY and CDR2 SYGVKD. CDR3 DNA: TGTGCCATCCGCCGACAGGGGGCTAGGGTTAATGAGCAGTTCTTC. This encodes CAIRRQGARVNEQFF.